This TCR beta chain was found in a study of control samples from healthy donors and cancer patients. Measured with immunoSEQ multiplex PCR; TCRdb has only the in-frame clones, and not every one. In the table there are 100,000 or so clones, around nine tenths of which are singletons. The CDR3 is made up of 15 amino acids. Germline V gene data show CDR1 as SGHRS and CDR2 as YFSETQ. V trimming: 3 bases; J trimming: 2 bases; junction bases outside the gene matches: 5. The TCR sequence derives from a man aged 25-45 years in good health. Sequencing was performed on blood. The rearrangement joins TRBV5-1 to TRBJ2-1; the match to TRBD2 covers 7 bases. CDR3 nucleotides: TGCGCCAGCAGCTACGGCGGGAGCGCCTACAATGAGCAGTTCTTC. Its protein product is CASSYGGSAYNEQFF.